This T cell receptor beta chain comes out of a study of T cells expressing NK-cell markers. TCRdb re-called the 5' RACE reads, yielding one record per CDR3 amino acid sequence without DNA. This sample's table has about 380,000 distinct CDR3 sequences. Frequency places this clonotype as medium-sized. Its cognate antigen is unknown. Whole-study findings and limits: About 1.0-7.5% of CD8+ T cells in roughly six donors belonged to dominant NKG2C+ clonotypes.

Germline V lookup: CDR1 SGHRS, CDR2 YFSETQ. The CDR3 sequence is 14 residues long. V and J are TRBV5-1 and TRBJ1-4. The source of this sequence is a man aged 18-70 years in good health. The sequenced material came from blood T cells: a sorted CD56 or NKG2C T cell subset, CD4+ or CD8+ T cells, or bulk PBMC T cells (not recorded which). This chain's CDR3 is CASSLTATNEKLFF.